Listed below are T cell receptor beta chains from one sample, sequenced in a study of T cell responses to AZD1222 COVID-19 vaccine. Repertoires were generated with immunoSEQ multiplex PCR, while TCRdb's copy carries only in-frame clones and drops some. The top ten clones hold around 4.5% of a sample with about 110,000 clones, 80% to 90% of them seen once. The source material was peripheral blood, sampled 28 days after the second AZD1222 dose. The receptor source for this set is an adult who received the AZD1222 COVID-19 vaccine. Both conserved end residues are part of each CDR3. The D gene is left open where the match is weak. Clone size is not always given. Where it is, it says once, few, many or a class for expanded clones.

>.|TRBV7-9|.|TRBJ2-5
TGTGCCAGCAGCTGGCAAACGGACAGACAAGAGACCCAGTACTTC
CASSWQTDRQETQYF
>TRBD2|TRBV3-1/TRBV3-2|once|TRBJ2-2
TGTGCCAGCAGCCCTTCTCACAGGCTAGCGGAGGGTCCGAACACCGGGGAGCTGTTTTTT
CASSPSHRLAEGPNTGELFF
>.|TRBV29-1|.|TRBJ1-2
TGCAGCGTTGGGGGGCAGGGCCCTTCTGTATCCTACACCTTC
CSVGGQGPSVSYTF
>.|TRBV24-1|.|TRBJ2-5
TGTGCCACCAGTGCCATTCGGGACGCAAACCAAGAGACCCAGTACTTC
CATSAIRDANQETQYF
>.|TRBV30|once|TRBJ2-7
TGTGCCTGGAGTGTAATTGCTGGGCAGGGAGCGCAGTACTTC
CAWSVIAGQGAQYF
>.|TRBV18|.|TRBJ1-1
TGTGCCAGCTCACCATCCCAAGGGACTGAAGCTTTCTTT
CASSPSQGTEAFF
>.|TRBV7-6|.|TRBJ2-1
TGTGCCAGCAGCATAACTAGTACCTACAATGAGCAGTTCTTC
CASSITSTYNEQFF
>TRBD1|TRBV10-3|.|TRBJ2-1
TGTGCCATCAGTCCTCAGGGGGCGGGGCTCTCCTACAATGAGCAGTTCTTC
CAISPQGAGLSYNEQFF
>.|TRBV6-6|.|TRBJ2-5
TGTGCCAGCAGTTACGGCGCCAGCCAAGAGACCCAGTACTTC
CASSYGASQETQYF
>.|TRBV18|.|TRBJ1-2
TGTGCCAGCTCACCACCGTCCACAGACTATGGCTACACCTTC
CASSPPSTDYGYTF
>.|TRBV15|.|TRBJ2-1
TGTGCCACCAGCAGAGATACCGGAAACAATGAGCAGTTCTTC
CATSRDTGNNEQFF
>TRBD1|TRBV27|.|TRBJ2-5
TGTGCCAGCAGTTCCCGAGGACAGGGAATACAAGAGACCCAGTACTTC
CASSSRGQGIQETQYF
>TRBD1|TRBV7-8|.|TRBJ2-7
TGTGCCAGCAGCCGAGAAGGGACAGCCAGCGGCTACGAGCAGTACTTC
CASSREGTASGYEQYF
>.|TRBV7-2|.|TRBJ2-5
TGTGCCAGCAGCTTGAACCATTTAGAGACCCAGTACTTC
CASSLNHLETQYF
>TRBD2|TRBV7-9|.|TRBJ2-4
TGTGCCAGCCGCCCTAAGCGGGGGGAAAACATTCAGTACTTC
CASRPKRGENIQYF
>.|TRBV30|.|TRBJ2-1
TGTGCCTGGAGTGCAGGGCAACCCTACAATGAGCAGTTCTTC
CAWSAGQPYNEQFF
>TRBD1|TRBV6-5|.|TRBJ2-7
TGTGCCACCATTCGGACAGGGATCTCGGTCGAGCAGTACTTC
CATIRTGISVEQYF
>.|TRBV4-3|.|TRBJ2-7
TGCGCCAGCAGCCAAGGGGGCGAGGACGAGCAGTACTTC
CASSQGGEDEQYF
>.|TRBV10-3|.|TRBJ1-1
TGTGCCATCAGTGCAAGACAGGAGAACACTGAAGCTTTCTTT
CAISARQENTEAFF
>.|TRBV7-9|.|TRBJ2-2
TGTGCCAGCAGCTTAGTCGCAGGGAACACCGGGGAGCTGTTTTTT
CASSLVAGNTGELFF
>TRBD2|TRBV3-1/TRBV3-2|.|TRBJ2-1
TGTGCCAGCAGCCTAACCTCTAGCGGACCCGAGCAGTTCTTC
CASSLTSSGPEQFF
>.|TRBV7-5|.|TRBJ2-7
TGTGCCAGAAGCCTCCTCAGGAGCTCCTACGAGCAGTACTTC
CARSLLRSSYEQYF
>TRBD1|TRBV9|.|TRBJ1-4
TGTGCCAGCAGCGAGACAGGGGGCCTTAATGAAAAACTGTTTTTT
CASSETGGLNEKLFF
>.|TRBV28|.|TRBJ2-1
TGTGCCAGCAGTTTTGTTACGGGCAATGAGCAGTTCTTC
CASSFVTGNEQFF
>TRBD1|TRBV5-4|.|TRBJ1-6
TGTGCCAGCAGCTTGGGTAGGGGGCTGGATTCACCCCTCCACTTT
CASSLGRGLDSPLHF
>TRBD1|TRBV13|.|TRBJ1-3
TGTGCCAGCAGTTCAACAGGGGCTGGAAACACCATATATTTT
CASSSTGAGNTIYF
>.|TRBV7-2|.|TRBJ2-3
TGTGCCAGCAGCCAGAGGGGGACAGATACGCAGTATTTT
CASSQRGTDTQYF
>.|TRBV7-3|.|TRBJ1-2
TGTGCCAGCAGGTTGCCGGGGACTAACTATGGCTACACCTTC
CASRLPGTNYGYTF
>TRBD1|TRBV2|.|TRBJ2-7
TGTGCCAGCAGCGTACAGGGGGGCGAGCAGTACTTC
CASSVQGGEQYF
>TRBD1|TRBV5-8|.|TRBJ1-5
TGTGCCAGCAGCTTGGGACAGGGCTCCCCTTATAGCAATCAGCCCCAGCATTTT
CASSLGQGSPYSNQPQHF
>.|TRBV5-1|.|TRBJ2-1
TGCGCCAGCAGCTTAGGGAGCTCCTACAATGAGCAGTTCTTC
CASSLGSSYNEQFF
>.|TRBV7-9|.|TRBJ2-3
TGTGCCAGCAGCTTCGGCAGCACAGATACGCAGTATTTT
CASSFGSTDTQYF
>.|TRBV2|.|TRBJ2-5
TGTGCCAGCAGTGAAAATAGGGGCGAGACCCAGTACTTC
CASSENRGETQYF
>TRBD1|TRBV30|.|TRBJ1-3
TGTGCCTGGAGCCGGGACAGCGGTAGTGGAAACACCATATATTTT
CAWSRDSGSGNTIYF
>TRBD1|TRBV7-3|.|TRBJ1-2
TGTGCCAGCAGCCCCAATGACAGGGTGGACTATGGCTACACCTTC
CASSPNDRVDYGYTF
>.|TRBV7-3|.|TRBJ2-7
TGTGCCAGCAGCTTAACGGGGCGGGGTGACGAGCAGTACTTC
CASSLTGRGDEQYF
>.|TRBV25-1|.|TRBJ2-7
TGTGCCAGCAGTGGTATCGGGACATCGAGCGAGCAGTACTTC
CASSGIGTSSEQYF
>.|TRBV7-9|once|TRBJ2-1
TGTGCCAGCAGCTTAGGACAGAACAATGAGCAGTTCTTC
CASSLGQNNEQFF
>.|TRBV18|.|TRBJ2-3
TGTGCCAGCTCACCATTTTTACAGTCCACAGATACGCAGTATTTT
CASSPFLQSTDTQYF
>TRBD1|TRBV6-5|.|TRBJ1-3
TGTGCCAGCAGCTACAGGGGCTCTGGAAACACCATATATTTT
CASSYRGSGNTIYF